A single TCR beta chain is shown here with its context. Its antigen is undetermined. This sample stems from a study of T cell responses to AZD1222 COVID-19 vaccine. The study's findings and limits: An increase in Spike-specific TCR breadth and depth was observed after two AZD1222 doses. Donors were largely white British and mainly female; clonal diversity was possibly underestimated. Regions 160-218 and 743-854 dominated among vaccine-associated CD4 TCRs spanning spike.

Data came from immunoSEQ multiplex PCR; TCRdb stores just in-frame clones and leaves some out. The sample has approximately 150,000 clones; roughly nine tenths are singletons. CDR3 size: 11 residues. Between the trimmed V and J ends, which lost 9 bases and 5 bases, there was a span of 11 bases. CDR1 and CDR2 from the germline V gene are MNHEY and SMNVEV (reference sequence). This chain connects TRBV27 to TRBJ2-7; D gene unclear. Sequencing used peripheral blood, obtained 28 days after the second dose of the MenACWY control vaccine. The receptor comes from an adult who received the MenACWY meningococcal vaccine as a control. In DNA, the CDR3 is TGTGCCAGTACGTACGGCCACGAGCAGTACTTC. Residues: CASTYGHEQYF.